The next 7 T cell receptor beta chains were all read from a single sample in a study of synovial regulatory T cells in juvenile arthritis. This table comes from immunoSEQ multiplex PCR, and its TCRdb copy is limited to in-frame clones, with some not included. The sample includes just under 10,000 clones. Sequencing was carried out using Treg cells from blood. Subset meaning: remaining (HLA-DR-negative) circulating blood Treg cells. The receptors derive from a donor younger than 30 with juvenile idiopathic arthritis.

This rearrangement joins TRBV18 to TRBJ2-7; with no DNA, the TCRdb D assignment of TRBD2 cannot be verified. CDR3 length equals 16 residues. There is no recorded DNA. Germline assignment: CDR1 KGHSH and CDR2 LQKENI. The CDR3 loop is CASSPPSGGPSYEQYF. Looking up the rest from reference TRBV18 and TRBJ2-7 gives the full variable domain: NAGVMQNPRHLVRRRGQEARLRCSPMKGHSHVYWYRQLPEEGLKFMVYLQKENIIDESGMPKERFSAEFPKEGPSILRIQQVVRGDSAAYFCASSPPSGGPSYEQYFGPGTRLTVT.

CDR3 in amino acids: CASSQRDPSPYEQYF. The chain uses TRBV4-1 and TRBJ2-7. The CDR3 extends over 15 amino acids. No DNA is listed. Germline-derived CDR1 and CDR2 are MGHRA and YSYEKL.

This chain links TRBV5-4 with TRBJ2-1; no DNA is available, so the TRBD2 call from TCRdb remains unchecked. The CDR3 spans 16 residues. DNA is not on record. Germline assignment: CDR1 SGHNT and CDR2 YYREEE (reference sequence). The CDR3 region is CASSREHSYWDNEQFF.

CDR3 protein: CASSLRGTYEQYF. The chain carries TRBV5-6 and TRBJ2-7; TCRdb reports TRBD1, a call that lacks DNA to check it against. The germline CDR1 and CDR2 sequences are SGHDT and YYEEEE. This CDR3 is 13 amino acids long. No DNA appears here.

The chain is built from TRBV7-9 and TRBJ1-2; the D call of TRBD1 rests on TCRdb alone, since no DNA is present to check it. Per germline, CDR1 SEHNR and CDR2 FQNEAQ (reference sequence). The CDR3 has 14 amino acids. The entry carries no DNA sequence. CDR3 loop: CASSPPGQGPGYTF.

This chain connects TRBV5-4 to TRBJ1-1. The germline CDR1 and CDR2 sequences are SGHNT and YYREEE (reference sequence). The CDR3 is 13 residues long. No DNA has been recorded. CDR3 residues: CASSATARTEAFF.

The genes are TRBV12-2 and TRBJ2-3. TRBV12-2 is a documented pseudogene. This CDR3 is built from 14 residues. Nucleotide data are not available. This CDR3 reads CASRLGTRPDTQYF.